These T cell receptor beta chains were read from a single sample in a study of blood T cell dynamics during melanoma immunotherapy. Generated by immunoSEQ multiplex PCR, the TCRdb table keeps only in-frame clones and is missing some. The table lists approximately 4,700 clones, about 78% of them singletons. The sequencing here drew on blood, taken from a patient treated with checkpoint blockade. These receptors originate from a human donor with melanoma. The CDR3 runs from the conserved cysteine through the conserved F or W. Each record gives: clone size, V gene, CDR3 protein. Where a row states a size, it is once, few, many or the class of an expanded clone; other rows omit it.

-	TRBV7-9	CASSLGQGSTDTQYF
-	TRBV6-1	CASTRVRDNSPLHF
-	TRBV6-5	CASSYQQNQPQHF
-	TRBV15	CATSRDKGAAGGYTF
once	TRBV6-9	CASSYHGPDSSGNTIYF
few	TRBV2	CASSASSTPPYGYTF
large	TRBV18	CASSPRDPPDYGYTF
-	TRBV4-3	CASSQDAGTTGNTIYF
-	TRBV19	CASSIVTGGLNQPQHF
-	TRBV4-3	CASSQGQFNYGYTF
-	TRBV9	CASSVSLSYEQYF
-	TRBV4-2	CASSLRVAGSYEQYF
-	TRBV28	CASSFWGRPPYEQYF
-	TRBV4-3	CASSQDRTRGDEQFF
once	TRBV10-2	CASRGEGRNQPQHF
few	TRBV7-2	CASSSDVNQPQHF
-	TRBV19	CASSISAGEAFF
-	TRBV29-1	CSVEGPTGELFF
-	TRBV9	CASSGRQGSTEAFF
few	TRBV6-5	CASSAQGGELFF
-	TRBV7-9	CASSLRTLETEAFF
-	TRBV6-1	CASTIAGGNTGELFF
-	TRBV6-5	CASSYSGLAASYEQYF
few	TRBV30	CAWIWGVPDLVNNYGYTF
-	TRBV5-6	CASSYDRAYGYTF
-	TRBV7-9	CASSLYNREGTEAFF
-	TRBV5-1	CASTAEGPSTGELFF
-	TRBV4-2	CASSQGPGRDTEAFF
-	TRBV5-1	CASSLSVSTDTQYF
-	TRBV14	CASSRGTGNEKLFF
-	TRBV4-1	CASSQDGSAGSSGNTIYF
few	TRBV4-2	CASSQDFRNTGELFF
-	TRBV6-1	CASRQGSGYTF
-	TRBV6-5	CASSYSISVIQETQYF
-	TRBV20-1	CSARRVYGYTF
once	TRBV5-6	CASSFGTINEQFF
-	TRBV19	CASSIQGYTDTQYF
few	TRBV9	CASSVVDAANYGYTF
-	TRBV7-3	CASSSSGGARDEQFF
-	TRBV10-3	CAIKDPNTEAFF
-	TRBV30	CAWSGAAGDVNEQFF
-	TRBV6-5	CASTSGTTDTQYF
-	TRBV11-3	CASSLEGRASNYGYTF
-	TRBV7-1	CASVEGGRREQYF
-	TRBV4-2	CASSHPTGLDTGELFF
-	TRBV4-1	CASSQGTFSGNTIYF
-	TRBV5-5	CASNDRDREFVNIQYF
once	TRBV5-5	CASSLLGYEQYF
-	TRBV5-1	CASSPGTSGGDKQFF
-	TRBV5-1	CASSWGDYQETQYF
-	TRBV18	CASSPRKGTIGELFF
few	TRBV27	CASSAQGGTEAFF
once	TRBV19	CASSPRRYYEQFF
once	TRBV6-1	CASTQLGQGAPEAFF
-	TRBV7-3	CASSSTGAGANVLTF
-	TRBV27	CASSFGTGNNSPLHF
few	TRBV27	CASSLSIGGYGYTF
-	TRBV29-1	CSAGQGYETQYF
-	TRBV5-6	CASRLDRNTEAFF